This entry describes one T cell receptor beta chain. Antigen: not known. These data originate in a study of CD8 T cells in Susac syndrome. Study outcomes and limitations: The study conceded that its TCR sequencing and HLA analysis involved relatively few individuals.

Stable or active relapsing-remitting multiple sclerosis, untreated and meeting revised McDonald criteria, defined the controls. CD8+ and CD4+ T cells were negatively isolated; TEMRA cells were FACS-enriched. V lost 6 bases, J lost 5 bases, and 11 bases stayed unmatched. Germline assignment: CDR1 SGHRS and CDR2 YFSETQ. This CDR3 spans 15 amino acids. Random hexamers were used to reverse transcribe 0.5 to 1 ug of RNA. Multiplex PCR with immunoSEQ amplified the TCR beta CDR3 across 54 Vbeta and 13 Jbeta. MiXCR was run by TCRdb on the immunoSEQ multiplex PCR reads, yielding one entry per CDR3 protein. The data contain approximately 140,000 distinct CDR3 sequences, 90% to 95% of them singletons.

The sequenced material came from CD4+ T cells from PBMCs. This clonotype originated in a human donor with multiple sclerosis. The chain uses TRBV5-1 and TRBJ2-5; 9 positions agree with TRBD2. The CDR3 is CASNPAGGSGETQYF. The CDR3 bases are TGCGCCAGCAACCCCGCGGGGGGGTCAGGGGAGACCCAGTACTTC.